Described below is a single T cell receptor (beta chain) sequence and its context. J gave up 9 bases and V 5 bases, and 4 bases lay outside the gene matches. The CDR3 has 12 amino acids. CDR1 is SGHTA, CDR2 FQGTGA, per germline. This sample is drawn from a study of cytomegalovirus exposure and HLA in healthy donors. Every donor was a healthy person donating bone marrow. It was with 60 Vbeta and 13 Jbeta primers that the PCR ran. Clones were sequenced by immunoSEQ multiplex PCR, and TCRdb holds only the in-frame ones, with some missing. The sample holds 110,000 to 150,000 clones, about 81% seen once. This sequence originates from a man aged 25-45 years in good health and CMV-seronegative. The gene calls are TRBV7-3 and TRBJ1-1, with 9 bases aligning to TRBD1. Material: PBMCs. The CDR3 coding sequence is TGTGCCAGCAGCGTGGACAGGGGTCAAGCTTTCTTT. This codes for CASSVDRGQAFF.